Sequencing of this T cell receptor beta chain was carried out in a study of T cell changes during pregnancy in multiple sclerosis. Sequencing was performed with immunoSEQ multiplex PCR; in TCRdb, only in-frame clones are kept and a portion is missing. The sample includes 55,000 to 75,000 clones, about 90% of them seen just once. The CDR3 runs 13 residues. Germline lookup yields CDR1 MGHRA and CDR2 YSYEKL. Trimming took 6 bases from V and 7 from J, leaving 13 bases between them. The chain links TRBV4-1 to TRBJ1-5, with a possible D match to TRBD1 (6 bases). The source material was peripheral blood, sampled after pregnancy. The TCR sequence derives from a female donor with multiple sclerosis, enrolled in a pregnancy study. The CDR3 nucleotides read TGCGCCAGCAGTCTACAGGGCGCACAGCCCCAGCATTTT. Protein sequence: CASSLQGAQPQHF.